A selection of T cell receptor beta chains follows, all from one sample in a study of T-cell reconstitution after alpha-beta-depleted transplantation in children. TCRdb ran MiXCR on the PCR reads and lists one entry per CDR3 protein. The table lists 300,000 to 400,000 distinct CDR3 sequences, about 16% of them singletons, with about 41% in the top ten. The sequencing here drew on PBMCs, mostly from graft donor cells, taken 360 days after TCRalphabeta/CD19-depleted stem cell transplant. These receptors all stem from a male patient between 2 and 10 years old who had a stem cell transplant for acute lymphoblastic leukemia, so the T cells may come from the graft donor. Both conserved end residues are part of each CDR3. Each record gives: clone size, J gene, V gene, CDR3 length, D gene, CDR3 DNA, CDR3 protein. A D gene is named only where the DNA matches it firmly. The size entry is marked missing in some rows and otherwise reads once, few, many or a size class.

size: many; J: TRBJ2-1; V: TRBV4-1; length: 12; D: -; DNA: TGCGCCAGCAGCCCCCACATTAATGAGCAGTTCTTC; CDR3: CASSPHINEQFF
size: many; J: TRBJ2-1; V: TRBV7-9; length: 13; D: -; DNA: TGTGCCAGCAGCTTTGGGCGGGGCAATGAGCAGTTCTTC; CDR3: CASSFGRGNEQFF
size: -; J: TRBJ2-2; V: TRBV5-5; length: 16; D: -; DNA: TGTGCCAGCAGCTTGTCACACGGGGTTAACACCGGGGAGCTGTTTTTT; CDR3: CASSLSHGVNTGELFF
size: many; J: TRBJ2-5; V: TRBV29-1; length: 12; D: TRBD1; DNA: TGCAGCGGACAGGGGACCGGAGAGACCCAGTACTTC; CDR3: CSGQGTGETQYF
size: -; J: TRBJ2-1; V: TRBV3-1; length: 18; D: TRBD2; DNA: TGTGCCAGCAGCCCCGGGACTAGCGGGAGGGCCTCCTACAATGAGCAGTTCTTC; CDR3: CASSPGTSGRASYNEQFF
size: many; J: TRBJ2-7; V: TRBV10-3; length: 12; D: -; DNA: TGTGCCCCTCTGCAGGGGCCCTACGAGCAGTACTTC; CDR3: CAPLQGPYEQYF
size: -; J: TRBJ2-5; V: TRBV6-1; length: 14; D: -; DNA: TGTGCCAGCACCGCTATTCCCGGCGTTGAGACCCAGTACTTC; CDR3: CASTAIPGVETQYF
size: few; J: TRBJ2-7; V: TRBV5-1; length: 15; D: -; DNA: TGCGCCAGCAGCCCCCTGCCAACAGTTGCCTACGAGCAGTACTTC; CDR3: CASSPLPTVAYEQYF
size: few; J: TRBJ1-2; V: TRBV6-2/TRBV6-3; length: 14; D: -; DNA: TGTGCCAGCACCCCGACGAGGACGGGCTATGGCTACACCTTC; CDR3: CASTPTRTGYGYTF
size: -; J: TRBJ2-1; V: TRBV2; length: 17; D: -; DNA: TGTGCCAGCAGTGAAAGGGCGAGAAAGCGGTCATACAATGAGCAGTTCTTC; CDR3: CASSERARKRSYNEQFF
size: few; J: TRBJ2-3; V: TRBV20-1; length: 14; D: TRBD2; DNA: TGCAGTGCTCGGCGGGAGGGTAGCACAGATACGCAGTATTTT; CDR3: CSARREGSTDTQYF
size: few; J: TRBJ1-1; V: TRBV19; length: 15; D: -; DNA: TGTGCCAGTACCTTGGGGGGAGGTCTGAACACTGAAGCTTTCTTT; CDR3: CASTLGGGLNTEAFF
size: many; J: TRBJ1-2; V: TRBV6-5; length: 12; D: TRBD1; DNA: TGTGCCAGCTTCACGACAGGGGAAGGCTACACCTTC; CDR3: CASFTTGEGYTF
size: -; J: TRBJ2-7; V: TRBV7-8; length: 15; D: -; DNA: TGTGCCAGCAGCTTCCGTGACTTTGACTCCTACGAGCAGTACTTC; CDR3: CASSFRDFDSYEQYF
size: few; J: TRBJ2-5; V: TRBV4-2; length: 16; D: TRBD1; DNA: TGTGCCAGCAGCCAAGATAGGACAGGGGGCGGAGAGACCCAGTACTTC; CDR3: CASSQDRTGGGETQYF
size: -; J: TRBJ2-2; V: TRBV24-1; length: 16; D: -; DNA: TGTGCCACCAGTGATCCCACAGCCGGGACAACCGGGGAGCTGTTTTTT; CDR3: CATSDPTAGTTGELFF
size: -; J: TRBJ2-1; V: TRBV4-2; length: 13; D: -; DNA: TGTGCCAGCAGCCAAGTGGGGGGAAATGAGCAGTTCTTC; CDR3: CASSQVGGNEQFF